The next 28 T cell receptor beta chains were all read from a single sample in a study of shared clonotypes between healthy human individuals (dated by TCRdb to the early 2020s). Library prep was done by the immunoSEQ multiplex PCR assay. This is the immuneACCESS table as TCRdb keeps it, with only in-frame sequences that have V and J called. A part of the clones is gone; compared with another copy, unresolved V genes explain less than half, and the rest is unexplained. Within this sample are some 2,400,000 clones, with more than 90% of them counted one time only. The ten largest clones represent approximately 0.13% of the sample. The sample was naive CD4+ T cells sorted from blood. The cell subset or site tag for this specimen amounts to: CD45RA+ positively selected. All receptors come from a man younger than 30 in good health.

The rearrangement uses TRBV27 and TRBJ2-7; TRBD2 matches 14 bases. Germline-derived CDR1 and CDR2 are MNHEY and SMNVEV (reference sequence). This CDR3 region has 20 residues. V gave up 5 bases and J gave up 2 bases; unmatched junction bases: 17. The CDR3 DNA sequence: TGTGCCAGCAGTCCAACTCCGGGACTAGCGGGAGTGGTAAGAGCCTACGAGCAGTACTTC. This gives the protein CASSPTPGLAGVVRAYEQYF.

The chain links TRBV6-6 to TRBJ2-2, with 9 bases that match TRBD2. Germline V gene lookup returns CDR1 MNHNY and CDR2 SVGAGI (reference sequence). This CDR3 contains 16 residues. Germline trimming cut 4 bases from V and 4 bases from J; bases unmatched to any gene: 7. CDR3 sequence (DNA): TGTGCCAGCAGTTCCACATTAGCGGGAGTCACCGGGGAGCTGTTTTTT. Its protein is CASSSTLAGVTGELFF.

This clone has only one observation. Other DNA sequences from this sample encode an identical CDR3 as well. J is TRBJ1-1 and V is TRBV5-1; D not resolved. V was cut by 2 bases and J by 0 bases, with 5 bases left in between. CDR3 length: 13 residues. Germline V lookup: CDR1 SGHRS, CDR2 YFSETQ. CDR3 bases: TGCGCCAGCAGCTTATCAGTGAACACTGAAGCTTTCTTT. Translating gives CASSLSVNTEAFF.

J is TRBJ1-2 and V is TRBV27; perhaps TRBD1 as D (5 bases). CDR1 is MNHEY and CDR2 is SMNVEV in the germline V gene (reference sequence). V was pared by 4 bases and J by 2 bases, with 8 bases between. This CDR3 region has 13 residues. The CDR3 sequence: CASSWNRNYGYTF. DNA of the CDR3: TGTGCCAGCAGTTGGAACAGGAACTATGGCTACACCTTC.

DNA of the CDR3: TGTGCCAGAAGGCTGGGACAGCCCAAAGGGGGACCCCTCCACTTT. Protein product: CARRLGQPKGGPLHF. This rearrangement joins TRBV5-3 to TRBJ1-6; the match to TRBD1 covers 7 bases. TRBV5-3 is assigned to the ORF class and has an uncertain function. V was clipped by 5 bases and J by 12 bases; unmatched bases: 14. The CDR3 is 15 amino acids.

This chain links TRBV11-2 with TRBJ2-1, with D unresolved. The germline V gene has CDR1 SGHAT and CDR2 FQNNGV. V lost 5 bases, J lost 5 bases, and 10 bases lay in between. This CDR3 is built from 13 residues. CDR3: CASSPSRDNEQFF. The CDR3 DNA is TGTGCCAGCAGCCCATCCCGGGACAATGAGCAGTTCTTC.

This clone was seen a single time. The same CDR3 also results from other DNA sequences found in this sample. The J gene is TRBJ1-1, the V gene TRBV6-1; D unresolved. The germline V gene encodes CDR1 MNHNS and CDR2 SASEGT. This CDR3 spans 13 amino acids. Trimming shortened V by 5 bases and J by 1 base, and 8 bases separated the two germline ends. The CDR3: CASSSSGNTEAFF. The CDR3 DNA reads as TGTGCCAGCAGTTCCAGCGGGAACACTGAAGCTTTCTTT.

The chain employs TRBV6-6 and TRBJ2-2, with TRBD2 identical over 13 bases. The CDR3 is made up of 16 amino acids. CDR1 MNHNY and CDR2 SVGAGI come from the germline V gene (reference sequence). The V gene end was trimmed by 6 bases and the J gene end by 5 bases; junction bases not matched to a gene: 6. The CDR3 reads CASSSGLAGVTGELFF. CDR3 nucleotides: TGTGCCAGCAGCTCCGGACTAGCGGGAGTGACCGGGGAGCTGTTTTTT.

The V gene is TRBV6-1, the J gene TRBJ2-2, with D unclear. The CDR3 is 13 residues long. V lost 3 bases and J lost 4, with 6 bases in between. Germline-derived CDR1 and CDR2 are MNHNS and SASEGT. The CDR3 region is CASSDFRTGELFF. Written as DNA, the CDR3 is TGTGCCAGCAGTGACTTCCGCACCGGGGAGCTGTTTTTT.

This rearrangement joins TRBV7-9 to TRBJ2-7; 13 bases fit TRBD2. The germline V gene encodes CDR1 SEHNR and CDR2 FQNEAQ (reference sequence). V lost 6 bases, J lost 5 bases, and 7 bases stayed unmatched. The length of the CDR3 is 15 residues. This chain's CDR3 is CASSWTSGSHDEQYF. CDR3 in DNA: TGTGCCAGCAGTTGGACTAGCGGGAGTCATGACGAGCAGTACTTC.

This chain links TRBV10-3 with TRBJ2-3; D may be TRBD2 (6 bases). The CDR3 runs to 17 residues. The V and J ends lost 0 bases and 7 bases respectively, with 20 bases between them. CDR1 and CDR2 from the germline V gene are ENHRY and SYGVKD. This CDR3 reads CAISESSRGKTQNTQYF. CDR3 bases: TGTGCCATCAGTGAGTCATCCCGGGGGAAGACACAAAATACGCAGTATTTT.

The rearrangement joins TRBV7-2 to TRBJ2-4; D perhaps matches TRBD1 (6 bases). Germline CDR1 is SGHTA and CDR2 is FQGNSA. This CDR3 comprises 18 residues. The V end lost 5 bases, the J end lost 0 bases, and 20 bases lay between the germline ends. The CDR3 loop reads CASSPLLGTPLAKNIQYF. CDR3 nucleotides: TGTGCCAGCAGCCCACTTTTGGGGACACCTCTAGCCAAAAACATTCAGTACTTC.

The V call is TRBV30, the J call TRBJ2-6; TRBD2 might be the D (5 bases). Trimming cost V 4 bases and J 2 bases, with 9 bases left between them. CDR3 length equals 14 residues. The germline CDR1 and CDR2 sequences are GTSNPN and SVGIG (reference sequence). CDR3 bases: TGTGCCTGGATGCTCGGGGCTGGGGCCAACGTCCTGACTTTC. Protein: CAWMLGAGANVLTF.

The gene calls are TRBV6-1 and TRBJ1-2, with a weak D call TRBD1 (5 bases). This CDR3 comprises 13 residues. CDR1 is MNHNS and CDR2 is SASEGT in the germline V gene. V was shortened by 6 bases and J by 4 bases, with 12 bases between the two germline ends. CDR3 sequence reads: CASSVQGVYGYTF. In DNA form, the CDR3 reads TGTGCCAGCAGCGTTCAGGGTGTCTATGGCTACACCTTC.

J is TRBJ2-3 and V is TRBV7-8; D is possibly TRBD2 (5 bases). The germline gives CDR1 SGHVS, CDR2 FQNEAQ. This CDR3 is 15 amino acids long. Trimming took off 4 bases at V and 2 bases at J, with 13 bases between the two ends. The CDR3 spells CASSSRLADTDTQYF. The DNA of the CDR3 is TGTGCCAGCAGCTCGCGGCTAGCAGACACAGATACGCAGTATTTT.

This sequence joins TRBV30 and TRBJ1-5, with a tentative D call TRBD1 (5 bases). Germline CDR1 GTSNPN, CDR2 SVGIG (reference sequence). V was trimmed by 1 base and J by 5 bases, leaving 21 bases between them. The CDR3 consists of 17 residues. The CDR3 sequence is CAWSGSRTSISDQPQHF. The DNA for the CDR3 is TGTGCCTGGAGTGGGTCGAGGACAAGTATATCGGATCAGCCCCAGCATTTT.

The chain joins TRBV28 to TRBJ2-3; either TRBD1 or TRBD2 may supply D (5 bases each). Germline V gives CDR1 MDHEN, CDR2 SYDVKM. V was shortened by 10 bases and J by 8 bases, with 10 bases between the two germline ends. The CDR3 has 10 amino acids. In DNA form, the CDR3 reads TGTGCCACCGGGGCAGTTACGCAGTATTTT. It codes for CATGAVTQYF.

The chain has TRBV2 and TRBJ2-2; 7 nucleotides agree with TRBD1. The V gene end was trimmed by 8 bases and the J gene end by 1 base; junction bases not matched to a gene: 13. The V gene's germline CDR1 is SNHLY and CDR2 FYNNEI. The CDR3 has 17 residues. The CDR3 is CASLVPRAGGNTGELFF. As DNA, the CDR3 is TGTGCCAGCCTAGTGCCCAGGGCAGGGGGGAACACCGGGGAGCTGTTTTTT.

V gene TRBV19 combines with J gene TRBJ1-1, with a weak D call TRBD1 (6 bases). Germline loops: CDR1 LNHDA, CDR2 SQIVND (reference sequence). Trimming cost V 0 bases and J 4 bases, with 18 bases left between them. This CDR3 is built from 17 residues. The CDR3 loop is CASSIDGTGISGTEAFF. DNA of the CDR3: TGTGCCAGTAGTATAGATGGAACAGGGATTTCTGGCACTGAAGCTTTCTTT. The full variable domain, with the rest looked up from reference TRBV19 and TRBJ1-1, is DGGITQSPKYLFRKEGQNVTLSCEQNLNHDAMYWYRQDPGQGLRLIYYSQIVNDFQKGDIAEGYSVSREKKESFPLTVTSAQKNPTAFYLCASSIDGTGISGTEAFFGQGTRLTVV.

The V call is TRBV5-6, the J call TRBJ1-6, with no clear D. The CDR3 runs 15 residues. Germline CDR1 is SGHDT and CDR2 is YYEEEE. The germline V and J ends were trimmed by 2 bases and 6 bases, with 12 bases remaining between them. CDR3 sequence reads: CASSFPAVGNSPLHF. The CDR3 DNA reads TGTGCCAGCAGCTTCCCGGCCGTGGGTAATTCACCCCTCCACTTT.

This clone appeared a single time. The CDR3 DNA follows: TGTGCCAGTAGTATCAACCCCTTCTCCTACAATGAGCAGTTCTTC. It encodes CASSINPFSYNEQFF. This chain links TRBV19 with TRBJ2-1, with no clear D. The CDR3 runs 15 residues. V was clipped by 3 bases and J by 0 bases, with 9 bases between them. Germline V gene lookup returns CDR1 LNHDA and CDR2 SQIVND (reference sequence).

The chain carries TRBV4-2 and TRBJ2-2; 7 bases map to TRBD1. With 1 base clipped from V and 0 bases from J, the junction kept 5 bases outside the gene matches. The germline gives CDR1 LGHNA, CDR2 YNFKEQ. This CDR3 is 17 amino acids long. CDR3 amino acids: CASSQVEGAANTGELFF. For the CDR3, the DNA is TGTGCCAGCAGCCAAGTCGAGGGGGCGGCGAACACCGGGGAGCTGTTTTTT.

This chain's CDR3 is CAISEGSGQYF. For the CDR3, the DNA is TGTGCCATCAGTGAGGGGTCCGGGCAGTACTTC. The chain joins TRBV10-3 to TRBJ2-7; D remains ambiguous. Trimming took 2 bases from V and 9 from J, leaving 8 bases between them. The CDR3 is 11 residues long. Germline V CDR1 and CDR2: ENHRY, SYGVKD.

This rearrangement joins TRBV7-2 to TRBJ2-3; 9 nucleotides match TRBD2. Germline values: CDR1 SGHTA, CDR2 FQGNSA. CDR3 size: 18 residues. V trimming: 4 bases; J trimming: 0 bases; junction bases outside the gene matches: 11. This CDR3 reads CASSWRSGGAYSTDTQYF. The CDR3 nucleotides read TGTGCCAGCAGCTGGCGTAGCGGGGGAGCATATAGCACAGATACGCAGTATTTT.

This clone was seen once. This chain uses TRBV28 with TRBJ1-5, with D possibly matching TRBD1 (5 bases). V was cut by 5 bases and J by 0 bases, with 11 bases left in between. The CDR3 extends over 15 amino acids. Germline CDR1 and CDR2: MDHEN and SYDVKM. CDR3: CASSRQTYSNQPQHF. CDR3 DNA sequence: TGTGCCAGCAGTCGACAGACGTATAGCAATCAGCCCCAGCATTTT.

This clone showed up just once. The junction departs from the called germline gene at one end, perhaps through a read error. The CDR3 loop reads CASTSQPNTEAFF. CDR3 nucleotide sequence: TGTGCCAGCACCTCCCAGCCGAACACTGAGGCTTTCTTT. The rearrangement uses TRBV2 and TRBJ1-1; D call uncertain. In germline, CDR1 is SNHLY, CDR2 FYNNEI. This CDR3 comprises 13 residues.

For the CDR3, the DNA is TGCGCCAGCAGCTTGGAAGGCAGAACTAGCACAGATACGCAGTATTTT. It codes for CASSLEGRTSTDTQYF. The rearrangement links TRBV5-1 to TRBJ2-3; D ambiguous. Germline CDR1 and CDR2: SGHRS and YFSETQ. V dropped 0 bases and J dropped 0 bases, with 11 bases sitting between them. The CDR3 extends over 16 amino acids.

The rearrangement uses TRBV19 and TRBJ2-7; possible D gene TRBD2, 6 bases. The CDR3 extends over 15 amino acids. Trimming removed 3 bases at V and 1 base at J, with 13 bases between. From germline, CDR1 is LNHDA and CDR2 SQIVND (reference sequence). CDR3 DNA: TGTGCCAGTAGTATTTCGCAGGGAGGATCCTACGAGCAGTACTTC. As protein: CASSISQGGSYEQYF.